Below, 2 T cell receptor beta chains from the same sample are listed, as sequenced in a study of neurological immune-mediated disorders. TCRdb recomputed calls from the 5' RACE reads with MiXCR, one row per CDR3 protein. Here the sample spans around 17,000 distinct CDR3 sequences, roughly 3.2% being singletons. The source material was CD8+ T cells from blood. These receptors originate from a woman aged 40 to 55 in good health.

This clonotype occurred many times. The chain links TRBV5-1 to TRBJ1-5; D unclear. V was pared by 1 base and J by 0 bases, with 8 bases between. Germline-derived CDR1 and CDR2 are SGHRS and YFSETQ. The CDR3 covers 15 residues. Here the CDR3 DNA reads TGCGCCAGCAGCTTGCAAGGGAATAGCAATCAGCCCCAGCATTTT. Its protein is CASSLQGNSNQPQHF.

In its sample, this clonotype was seen many times. V and J are TRBV5-1 and TRBJ1-1, with D perhaps matching TRBD1 (5 bases). The CDR3 is 14 amino acids. CDR1 and CDR2 from the germline V gene are SGHRS and YFSETQ. The germline V and J ends were trimmed by 4 bases and 2 bases, with 12 bases remaining between them. CDR3 DNA: TGCGCCAGCAGCCCGACAGCATTAAACACTGAAGCTTTCTTT. Protein sequence: CASSPTALNTEAFF.